What follows are 10 T cell receptor beta chains derived from one specimen sequenced in a study of blood T cell repertoires in COVID-19. TCRdb's table, derived via immunoSEQ multiplex PCR, lists solely in-frame clones and lacks some. The sample shows 250,000 to 300,000 clones, 75% to 90% of them seen only once. The material sequenced was peripheral blood. These receptors were taken from a woman in her sixties with acute or convalescent COVID-19.

The rearrangement joins TRBV19 to TRBJ1-1, with D unclear. V lost 10 bases to trimming and J lost 0 bases, with 12 bases between them. The CDR3 totals 13 residues. Germline-derived CDR1 and CDR2 are LNHDA and SQIVND (reference sequence). The CDR3 coding sequence is TGTGCCACCAAAGGACTGATGAACACTGAAGCTTTCTTT. This translates into CATKGLMNTEAFF.

The chain is built from TRBV6-5 and TRBJ1-1; 8 nucleotides match TRBD1. With 5 bases clipped from V and 2 bases from J, the junction kept 4 bases outside the gene matches. This CDR3 has 14 amino acids. In germline, CDR1 is MNHEY, CDR2 SVGAGI. CDR3 in amino acids: CASSLDRANTEAFF. The CDR3 bases are TGTGCCAGCAGTCTGGACAGGGCTAACACTGAAGCTTTCTTT.

The rearrangement uses TRBV2 and TRBJ2-2; 9 nucleotides line up with TRBD1. The CDR3 consists of 15 residues. J lost 8 bases, V lost 8 bases, and 12 bases had no gene match. CDR1 SNHLY and CDR2 FYNNEI come from the germline V gene. Here the CDR3 DNA reads TGTGCCAGCCTAAACAGGGGGCGTAAAGAGGGGGAGCTGTTTTTT. Translation: CASLNRGRKEGELFF.

In regard to this clone: Other DNA variants within this sample encode the same CDR3. The rearrangement joins TRBV28 to TRBJ2-2, with TRBD1 matching 7 bases. Germline assignment: CDR1 MDHEN and CDR2 SYDVKM. V was pared by 5 bases and J by 4 bases, with 7 bases of the junction left unmatched. The CDR3 length is 15 residues. CDR3 sequence reads: CASSENRGRTGELFF. The DNA for the CDR3 is TGTGCCAGCAGTGAAAACAGGGGCCGCACCGGGGAGCTGTTTTTT.

The rearrangement joins TRBV24-1 to TRBJ1-5; TRBD1 might be the D (6 bases). V was clipped by 7 bases and J by 7 bases, with 16 bases between them. From germline, CDR1 is KGHDR and CDR2 SFDVKD. The CDR3 consists of 14 residues. The CDR3 DNA reads TGTGCCACCAGCAGCACCACTGGGGGCCAGCCCCAGCATTTT. Amino acid sequence: CATSSTTGGQPQHF.

V and J are TRBV4-1 and TRBJ2-4, with a tentative D call TRBD2 (6 bases). Trimming took 3 bases from V and 0 from J, leaving 12 bases between them. The CDR3 sequence is 16 residues long. Germline CDR1 MGHRA, CDR2 YSYEKL. The CDR3 sequence: CASSQGTLLAKNIQYF. In DNA form, the CDR3 reads TGCGCCAGCAGCCAGGGGACTTTGTTAGCCAAAAACATTCAGTACTTC.

V and J are TRBV28 and TRBJ1-2; TRBD1 matches 10 bases. Germline V gene sequence: CDR1 MDHEN, CDR2 SYDVKM. The V and J ends lost 8 bases and 0 bases, in that order; junction bases with no gene match: 0. This CDR3 contains 13 residues. CDR3: CASGQGANYGYTF. The CDR3 bases are TGTGCCAGCGGACAGGGGGCTAACTATGGCTACACCTTC.

V is TRBV27 and J is TRBJ2-3, with 12 bases fitting TRBD1. Per the germline V gene, CDR1 is MNHEY and CDR2 is SMNVEV (reference sequence). V shed 8 bases, J shed 9 bases, and the junction held 12 bases outside the gene matches. The CDR3 has 15 amino acids. The CDR3 DNA reads as TGTGCCAGCGCTGACCCGGGACAGGGGGCGGGGACGCAGTATTTT. It specifies CASADPGQGAGTQYF.

This sequence joins TRBV10-3 and TRBJ2-1, with D uncertain. Trimming took off 5 bases at V and 8 bases at J, with 10 bases between the two ends. The germline gives CDR1 ENHRY, CDR2 SYGVKD. CDR3 size: 12 residues. The CDR3 region has the DNA TGTGCCATCAGTTCAAACACCTATGAGCAGTTCTTC. It yields the protein CAISSNTYEQFF.

The V call is TRBV15, the J call TRBJ1-4; 7 nucleotides match TRBD1. V shed 1 base and J 12 bases; nucleotides not matched to a gene: 14. The germline V gene encodes CDR1 LNHNV and CDR2 YYDKDF (reference sequence). CDR3 length equals 16 residues. The DNA for the CDR3 is TGTGCCACCAGCAGAGCCGGACAGGCCCTTTTCGGAGAACTGTTTTTT. Translated: CATSRAGQALFGELFF.